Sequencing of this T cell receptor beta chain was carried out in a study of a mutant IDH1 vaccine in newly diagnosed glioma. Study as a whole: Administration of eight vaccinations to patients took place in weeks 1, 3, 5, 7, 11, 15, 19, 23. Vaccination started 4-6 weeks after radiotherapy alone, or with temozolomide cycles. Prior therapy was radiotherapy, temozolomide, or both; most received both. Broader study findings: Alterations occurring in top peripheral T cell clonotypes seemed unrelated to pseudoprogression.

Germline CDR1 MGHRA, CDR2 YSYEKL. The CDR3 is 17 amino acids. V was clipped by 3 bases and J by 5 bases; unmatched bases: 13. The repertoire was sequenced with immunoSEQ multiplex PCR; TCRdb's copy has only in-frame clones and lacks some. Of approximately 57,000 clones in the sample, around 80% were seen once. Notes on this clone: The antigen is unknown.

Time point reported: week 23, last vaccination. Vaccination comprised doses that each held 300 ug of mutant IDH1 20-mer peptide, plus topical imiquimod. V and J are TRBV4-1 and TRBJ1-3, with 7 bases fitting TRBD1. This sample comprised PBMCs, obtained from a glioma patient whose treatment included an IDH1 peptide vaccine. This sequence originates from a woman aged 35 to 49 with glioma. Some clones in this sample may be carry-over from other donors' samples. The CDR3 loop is CASSQGIQGVPRNTIYF. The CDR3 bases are TGCGCCAGCAGCCAGGGGATTCAGGGGGTGCCGAGAAACACCATATATTTT.